There are a few counts of the clone carrying this TCR beta chain. A far larger clone lies a single base away; this is likely a read error. The data derive from a study of low-dose radiotherapy and immunotherapy resistance in tumors. Study in general: One day prior to radiation and immunotherapy, intravenous cyclophosphamide at 200 mg/m2 was given, repeated every two weeks.

Noted time point: before trial treatment. Gene-specific TRAV and TRBV primers were used for first-strand cDNA, covering alpha and beta chains. TCR amplification involved 20 PCR cycles with a constant-region primer and V-primer adapter. After the mRNA was isolated, it was amplified using in vitro transcription. TCRdb reprocessed the reads via MiXCR and lists one record per CDR3 protein. This sample carries under 90,000 distinct CDR3 sequences, roughly 30% of them seen once, and the ten largest clones take around 10%. Trimming took off 8 bases at V and 10 bases at J, with 27 bases between the two ends. This CDR3 has 16 amino acids. The germline V gene encodes CDR1 ENHRY and CDR2 SYGVKD.

The TCR originated in a female donor with ovarian cancer. This chain joins TRBV10-3 and TRBJ2-1; D possibly matches TRBD1 or TRBD2 (5 bases each). The sample here was PBMCs, taken before treatment. The CDR3 region has the DNA TGTGCCATCTCGAGGGGCGCGGCGGGCAATACCTACGAGCAGTTCTTC. It is translated as CAISRGAAGNTYEQFF.